This T cell receptor (beta chain) stems from a study of T-cell memory formation after mild COVID-19. TCRdb reprocessed the 5' RACE reads via MiXCR and lists one record per CDR3 protein. The sample contains 360,000 or so distinct CDR3 sequences, around 27% of which appear only once. This clonotype was seen a few times. Trimming removed 0 bases at V and 4 bases at J, with 12 bases between. Germline loops: CDR1 LNHNV, CDR2 YYDKDF (reference sequence). There are 15 residues in the CDR3. Sequenced input: PBMCs or a T cell subset sorted from them (not recorded which). This sequence joins TRBV15 and TRBJ2-5; D not certain. The receptor was isolated from an adult woman who had mild COVID-19 (a few samples of this study predate the infection). Cell type and time point are not known. DNA of the CDR3: TGTGCCACCAGCAGAGAGTTTGGCCCCGGAGAGACCCAGTACTTC. Its translation is CATSREFGPGETQYF.